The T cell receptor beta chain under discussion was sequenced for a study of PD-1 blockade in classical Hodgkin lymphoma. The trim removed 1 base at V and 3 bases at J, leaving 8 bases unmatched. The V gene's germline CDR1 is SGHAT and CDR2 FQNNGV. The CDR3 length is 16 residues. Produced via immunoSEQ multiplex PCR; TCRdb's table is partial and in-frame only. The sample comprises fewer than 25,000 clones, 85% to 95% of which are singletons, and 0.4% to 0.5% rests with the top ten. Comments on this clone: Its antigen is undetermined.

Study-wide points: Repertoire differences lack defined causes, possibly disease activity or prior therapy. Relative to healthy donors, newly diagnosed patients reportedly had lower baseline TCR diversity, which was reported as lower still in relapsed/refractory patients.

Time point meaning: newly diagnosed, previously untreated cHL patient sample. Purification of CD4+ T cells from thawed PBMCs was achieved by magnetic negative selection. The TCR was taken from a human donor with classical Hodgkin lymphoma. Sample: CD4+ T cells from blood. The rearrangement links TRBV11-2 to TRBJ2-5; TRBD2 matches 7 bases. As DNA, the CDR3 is TGTGCCAGCAGCTTAGGGCGGGGGTTTGGTAAAGAGACCCAGTACTTC. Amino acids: CASSLGRGFGKETQYF.